Below, 3 T cell receptor beta chains from the same sample are listed, as sequenced in a study of cytomegalovirus exposure and HLA in healthy donors. The PCR ran on 60 Vbeta and 13 Jbeta primers. Sequencing used immunoSEQ multiplex PCR; TCRdb keeps in-frame clones, though not all of them. The sample yields over 150,000 clones, 75% to 85% seen once. The sequenced material came from PBMCs. All receptors come from a woman in her 40s in good health and CMV-seropositive.

The chain links TRBV19 to TRBJ1-3; a possible D gene is TRBD1 (5 bases). Trimming left V 4 bases short and J 0 bases short, with 13 bases between. The CDR3 consists of 16 residues. Germline V gene sequence: CDR1 LNHDA, CDR2 SQIVND (reference sequence). This chain's CDR3 is CASSTSTGDSGNTIYF. CDR3 in DNA: TGTGCCAGTAGTACTTCTACAGGAGACTCTGGAAACACCATATATTTT.

The rearrangement links TRBV13 to TRBJ2-7; 9 positions agree with TRBD1. This CDR3 is 13 amino acids long. Germline loops: CDR1 PRHDT, CDR2 FYEKMQ (reference sequence). With 2 bases clipped from V and 6 bases from J, the junction kept 2 bases outside the gene matches. The CDR3 region is CASSLTGGGEQYF. The DNA for the CDR3 is TGTGCCAGCAGCTTAACAGGGGGCGGCGAGCAGTACTTC.

This clone was seen only a few times. The V call is TRBV19, the J call TRBJ2-2; 9 bases match TRBD2. Germline values: CDR1 LNHDA, CDR2 SQIVND (reference sequence). Trimming took 5 bases from V and 7 from J; bases not matched to a gene: 8. There are 15 residues in the CDR3. The CDR3 DNA reads as TGTGCCAGTAGTGGTTCGCGGGAGGGTATCGGGGAGCTGTTTTTT. As protein: CASSGSREGIGELFF.